This T cell receptor beta chain emerged from a study of cytomegalovirus exposure and HLA in healthy donors. Findings and caveats of the study: Whilst most TCR sequences proved rare, a subset of public TCRs occurred across many donors.

The PCR ran on 60 Vbeta and 13 Jbeta primers. TCRdb's table, derived via immunoSEQ multiplex PCR, lists solely in-frame clones and lacks some. The sample carries 100,000 or so clones, approximately 88% recorded once. In the case of this clone: Its antigen is as yet unknown.

This CDR3 is 15 amino acids long. Germline V gene sequence: CDR1 KGHSY, CDR2 FQNENV. Trimming took 0 bases from V and 4 from J, leaving 13 bases between them. Specimen: PBMCs. The rearrangement links TRBV16 to TRBJ2-7, with D perhaps matching TRBD2 (7 bases). The clonotype was recovered from a man aged 18 to 30 in good health and CMV-seronegative. In nucleotides, the CDR3 is TGTGCCAGCAGCCAATCGTGGGGGGGCCAATACGAGCAGTACTTC. Encoded protein: CASSQSWGGQYEQYF.